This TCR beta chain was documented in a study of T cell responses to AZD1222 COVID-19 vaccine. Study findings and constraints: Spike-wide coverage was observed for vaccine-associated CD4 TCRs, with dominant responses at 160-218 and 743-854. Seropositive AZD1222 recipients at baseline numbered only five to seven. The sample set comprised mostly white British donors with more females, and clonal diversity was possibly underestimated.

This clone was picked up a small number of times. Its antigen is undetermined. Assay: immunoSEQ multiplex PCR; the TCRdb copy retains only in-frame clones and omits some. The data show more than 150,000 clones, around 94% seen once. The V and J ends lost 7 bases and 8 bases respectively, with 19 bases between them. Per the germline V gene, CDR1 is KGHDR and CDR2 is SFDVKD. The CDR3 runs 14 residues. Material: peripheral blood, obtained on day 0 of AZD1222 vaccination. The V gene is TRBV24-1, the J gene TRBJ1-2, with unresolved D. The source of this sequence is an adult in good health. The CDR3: CATSPRTPTEGYTF. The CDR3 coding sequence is TGTGCCACCAGCCCAAGGACGCCAACCGAGGGCTACACCTTC.